The 32 T cell receptor beta chains below all came from one sample that was sequenced in a study of blood T cell repertoires in COVID-19. Sequencing was performed with immunoSEQ multiplex PCR; in TCRdb, only in-frame clones are kept and a portion is missing. The sample holds 85,000 to 100,000 clones, 90% seen once. Sequencing was performed on peripheral blood. The source is a man in his fifties or sixties with acute or convalescent COVID-19.

The chain uses TRBV6-5 and TRBJ2-1; possible D gene TRBD2, 5 bases. CDR1 is MNHEY, CDR2 SVGAGI, per germline. This CDR3 region has 10 residues. The V end lost 8 bases, the J end lost 15 bases, and 14 bases lay between the germline ends. As DNA, the CDR3 is TGTGCCAGCTTTCTCGACGGGATGTTCTTC. Encoded protein: CASFLDGMFF.

The J gene is TRBJ1-2, the V gene TRBV18; possible D gene TRBD1, 5 bases. The CDR3 has 15 residues. Germline V gives CDR1 KGHSH, CDR2 LQKENI. Trimming took 1 base from V and 5 from J, leaving 14 bases between them. Here the CDR3 DNA reads TGTGCCAGCTCACCACAGGAGGGGCCGAGATATGGCTACACCTTC. Amino acid sequence: CASSPQEGPRYGYTF.

The rearrangement links TRBV11-2 to TRBJ2-3, with D unresolved. V was shortened by 1 base and J by 7 bases, with 12 bases between the two germline ends. Looked up from germline, CDR1 is SGHAT and CDR2 is FQNNGV. CDR3 length: 14 residues. CDR3 bases: TGTGCCAGCAGCTTAGTTTCTGGTACTTATACGCAGTATTTT. It yields the protein CASSLVSGTYTQYF.

This chain connects TRBV6-4 to TRBJ2-3; TRBD2 matches at 7 bases. Germline-derived CDR1 and CDR2 are MRHNA and SNTAGT. This CDR3 has 13 residues. Trimming cost V 3 bases and J 10 bases; bases outside gene matches: 7. CDR3 coding DNA: TGTGCCAGCAGTGAGGCGTGGGGGGGTCCGCAGTATTTT. Its protein product is CASSEAWGGPQYF.

The V gene is TRBV6-5, the J gene TRBJ2-2, with 8 bases aligning to TRBD1. The V segment lost 5 bases and the J segment 0 bases; nucleotides outside the gene matches: 2. Germline CDR1 and CDR2: MNHEY and SVGAGI. CDR3 length: 15 residues. The CDR3 sequence: CASSLQGANTGELFF. The CDR3 coding sequence is TGTGCCAGCAGTCTACAGGGGGCGAACACCGGGGAGCTGTTTTTT.

The rearrangement joins TRBV7-9 to TRBJ2-3; 10 bases are shared with TRBD2. J was trimmed by 6 bases and V by 11 bases; bases with no gene match: 11. This CDR3 is built from 14 residues. Germline assignment: CDR1 SEHNR and CDR2 FQNEAQ (reference sequence). The CDR3 nucleotides read TGTGCCCTTACTCTAGCGGGGGCCGCGGATACGCAGTATTTT. It translates to CALTLAGAADTQYF.

The rearrangement joins TRBV2 to TRBJ1-1; D perhaps matches TRBD1 (5 bases). The germline V gene has CDR1 SNHLY and CDR2 FYNNEI. Between the trimmed V and J ends, which lost 4 bases and 1 base, there was a span of 16 bases. There are 16 residues in the CDR3. CDR3 in DNA: TGTGCCAGCAGTGCCCGTAGGCAGGGTGGGAACACTGAAGCTTTCTTT. It is translated as CASSARRQGGNTEAFF. Full variable domain (remainder filled in from reference TRBV2 and TRBJ1-1): EPEVTQTPSHQVTQMGQEVILRCVPISNHLYFYWYRQILGQKVEFLVSFYNNEISEKSEIFDDQFSVERPDGSNFTLKIRSTKLEDSAMYFCASSARRQGGNTEAFFGQGTRLTVV.

The chain combines TRBV6-4 with TRBJ1-1; D is undetermined. The CDR3 has 14 residues. In germline, CDR1 is MRHNA, CDR2 SNTAGT. Deletions cut 2 bases from V and 2 bases from J, with 9 bases between. As DNA, the CDR3 is TGTGCCAGCAGTGACGTAGCCCACAACACTGAAGCTTTCTTT. This codes for CASSDVAHNTEAFF.

The J gene is TRBJ1-4, the V gene TRBV11-2; D uncertain. Germline CDR1 is SGHAT and CDR2 is FQNNGV. The CDR3 runs 14 residues. The V gene lost 6 bases and the J gene lost 5 bases, with 13 bases spanning the gap. This CDR3 reads CASSQGGGNEKLFF. The CDR3 nucleotides are TGTGCCAGCAGTCAAGGTGGCGGGAATGAAAAACTGTTTTTT. Using reference TRBV11-2 and TRBJ1-4 for the parts outside the CDR3, the full variable domain is EAGVAQSPRYKIIEKRQSVAFWCNPISGHATLYWYQQILGQGPKLLIQFQNNGVVDDSQLPKDRFSAERLKGVDSTLKIQPAKLEDSAVYLCASSQGGGNEKLFFGSGTQLSVL.

This clone was seen once. The rearrangement links TRBV28 to TRBJ1-2; no definite D call. Between the trimmed V and J ends, which lost 6 bases and 3 bases, there was a span of 11 bases. The CDR3 loop spans 13 amino acids. Per the germline V gene, CDR1 is MDHEN and CDR2 is SYDVKM. The CDR3 region is CASRSGIHYGYTF. CDR3 sequence (DNA): TGTGCCAGCAGATCCGGGATTCACTATGGCTACACCTTC.

The chain joins TRBV12-5 to TRBJ2-5; D gene ambiguous. The CDR3 covers 11 residues. Germline-derived CDR1 and CDR2 are LGHNT and FRNRAP. CDR3 in DNA: TGTGCCACCGGTGAAGCGGAGACCCAGTACTTC. This gives the protein CATGEAETQYF.

This clone showed up just once. For the CDR3, the DNA is TGTGCCAGTAGTATCGAAGCGAACACTGAAGCTTTCTTT. As protein: CASSIEANTEAFF. This sequence joins TRBV19 and TRBJ1-1, with unresolved D. Germline assignment: CDR1 LNHDA and CDR2 SQIVND (reference sequence). Deletions cut 3 bases from V and 1 base from J, with 6 bases between. This CDR3 has 13 residues.

This clone showed up just once. This chain uses TRBV9 with TRBJ1-2; no definite D call. Germline V lookup: CDR1 SGDLS, CDR2 YYNGEE. V was pared by 4 bases and J by 10 bases, with 11 bases between. The CDR3 sequence is 11 residues long. The CDR3 sequence: CASSFTDSYTF. The CDR3, as DNA: TGTGCCAGCAGCTTCACAGATTCCTACACCTTC.

V is TRBV7-9 and J is TRBJ2-7, with unresolved D. Germline V gives CDR1 SEHNR, CDR2 FQNEAQ (reference sequence). This CDR3 is 12 amino acids long. V shed 4 bases and J shed 4 bases, with 8 bases lying between them. CDR3 bases: TGTGCCAGCAGCTACGAGATTTACGAGCAGTACTTC. As protein: CASSYEIYEQYF. Combining the CDR3 with reference TRBV7-9 and TRBJ2-7 gives the whole variable domain DTGVSQNPRHKITKRGQNVTFRCDPISEHNRLYWYRQTLGQGPEFLTYFQNEAQLEKSRLLSDRFSAERPKGSFSTLEIQRTEQGDSAMYLCASSYEIYEQYFGPGTRLTVT.

CDR3 loop: CASSLRTGGTDTQYF. The CDR3, as DNA: TGTGCCAGCAGTCTTAGGACAGGGGGAACAGATACGCAGTATTTT. The chain combines TRBV2 with TRBJ2-3, with 10 bases identical to TRBD1. With V trimmed by 5 bases and J by 3 bases, 5 bases remained unmatched. CDR1 and CDR2 from the germline V gene are SNHLY and FYNNEI. The CDR3 runs 15 residues. The entire variable domain, with the rest obtained from reference TRBV2 and TRBJ2-3, is as follows: EPEVTQTPSHQVTQMGQEVILRCVPISNHLYFYWYRQILGQKVEFLVSFYNNEISEKSEIFDDQFSVERPDGSNFTLKIRSTKLEDSAMYFCASSLRTGGTDTQYFGPGTRLTVL.

The rearrangement joins TRBV3-1 (or the pseudogene TRBV3-2) to TRBJ1-2; 8 bases are a match to TRBD1. The CDR3 is 15 amino acids. Per the germline V gene, CDR1 is LGHDT and CDR2 is YNNKEL (reference sequence). J gave up 7 bases and V 4 bases, and 11 bases lay outside the gene matches. Here the CDR3 DNA reads TGTGCCAGCAGCCCTCCCAGGGGGCTTGGCGGTGGCTACACCTTC. Translated: CASSPPRGLGGGYTF.

The rearrangement uses TRBV7-2 and TRBJ1-1; TRBD1 agrees at 11 bases. V was clipped by 5 bases and J by 9 bases; unmatched bases: 8. The CDR3 covers 14 residues. CDR1 SGHTA and CDR2 FQGNSA come from the germline V gene. The CDR3, as DNA: TGTGCCAGCAGCCGGGGACAGGGGGAGAGAAAAGCTTTCTTT. Its translation is CASSRGQGERKAFF.

V usage is TRBV10-2 and J usage is TRBJ2-7, with 10 positions matching TRBD2. Per germline, CDR1 WSHSY and CDR2 SAAADI. There are 16 residues in the CDR3. V was pared by 3 bases and J by 3 bases, with 8 bases of the junction left unmatched. The CDR3 DNA reads TGCGCCAGCAGTGACCGCCTAGCGGGGGCCTTCTACGAGCAGTACTTC. Protein sequence: CASSDRLAGAFYEQYF.

The gene calls are TRBV18 and TRBJ1-1, with D unresolved. This CDR3 contains 13 residues. The V end was cut by 4 bases, the J end by 0 bases, with 6 bases between. The V gene's germline CDR1 is KGHSH and CDR2 LQKENI. CDR3 in DNA: TGTGCCAGCTCACTAACGGTGAACACTGAAGCTTTCTTT. Translated: CASSLTVNTEAFF.

This chain uses TRBV6-5 with TRBJ1-2, with D hard to call. The CDR3 has 16 amino acids. Germline loops: CDR1 MNHEY, CDR2 SVGAGI. Trimming took 0 bases from V and 4 from J, leaving 15 bases between them. The CDR3 bases are TGTGCCAGCAGTTACTCAAGGTCGGGGTCGGGCTATGGCTACACCTTC. Protein product: CASSYSRSGSGYGYTF.

This clone showed up just once. V is TRBV30 and J is TRBJ1-4, with D perhaps matching TRBD1 (5 bases). The V end lost 3 bases, the J end lost 8 bases, and 16 bases lay between the germline ends. Per germline, CDR1 GTSNPN and CDR2 SVGIG (reference sequence). This CDR3 has 14 residues. The CDR3 nucleotides read TGTGCCTGGAGGCCGTCAGGGTCCCCCGAAAAACTGTTTTTT. This translates into CAWRPSGSPEKLFF.

The chain carries TRBV29-1 and TRBJ1-2; TRBD1 is a possible D gene (6 bases). Trimming took off 7 bases at V and 4 bases at J, with 19 bases between the two ends. Germline lookup yields CDR1 SQVTM and CDR2 ANQGSEA. The CDR3 runs 14 residues. DNA of the CDR3: TGCAGCGCTCGGTCGGAAGGGGGGGGCTATGGCTACACCTTC. It is translated as CSARSEGGGYGYTF. Using reference TRBV29-1 and TRBJ1-2 for the parts outside the CDR3, the full variable domain is SAVISQKPSRDICQRGTSLTIQCQVDSQVTMMFWYRQQPGQSLTLIATANQGSEATYESGFVIDKFPISRPNLTFSTLTVSNMSPEDSSIYLCSARSEGGGYGYTFGSGTRLTVV.

The rearrangement links TRBV6-5 to TRBJ1-2; TRBD1 might be the D (5 bases). The V and J ends lost 3 bases and 4 bases respectively, with 12 bases between them. CDR1 is MNHEY and CDR2 is SVGAGI in the germline V gene. This CDR3 is built from 14 residues. In DNA, the CDR3 is TGTGCCAGCAGTTATATCGGGGGTGGCTATGGCTACACCTTC. This translates into CASSYIGGGYGYTF.

This clone was recorded once. This sequence joins TRBV30 and TRBJ1-2; D is uncertain. Germline V gene lookup returns CDR1 GTSNPN and CDR2 SVGIG (reference sequence). The CDR3 contains 12 residues. Trimming left V 3 bases short and J 8 bases short, with 13 bases between. CDR3 residues: CAWRLGIGGYTF. In nucleotides, the CDR3 is TGTGCCTGGAGGTTGGGCATCGGCGGCTACACCTTC.

Turning to this clone: One end of the junction fails to match germline, which may point to a read error. CDR3 nucleotide sequence: TGTGCCAGCAGCCCAAGTCTACGCACCCGGACTGGGAACACCATATATTTT. Residues: CASSPSLRTRTGNTIYF. The chain uses TRBV28 and TRBJ1-3; no definite D call. CDR1 is MDHEN, CDR2 SYDVKM, per germline. CDR3 length: 17 amino acids.

This chain joins TRBV18 and TRBJ1-2; D gene unclear. This CDR3 is built from 12 residues. The germline gives CDR1 KGHSH, CDR2 LQKENI. V was clipped by 3 bases and J by 2 bases, with 4 bases between them. CDR3 nucleotides: TGTGCCAGCTCACCTATGAACTATGGCTACACCTTC. Its translation: CASSPMNYGYTF.

J is TRBJ1-1 and V is TRBV3-1 (or the pseudogene TRBV3-2); D is possibly TRBD1 (6 bases). Trimming took 6 bases from V and 10 from J, leaving 12 bases between them. The CDR3 is made up of 11 amino acids. Per the germline V gene, CDR1 is LGHDT and CDR2 is YNNKEL (reference sequence). CDR3 protein: CASRMTGGAFF. The CDR3 region has the DNA TGTGCCAGCAGAATGACAGGTGGAGCTTTCTTT.

The chain has TRBV11-3 and TRBJ2-1; TRBD1 aligns across 7 bases. Germline V gives CDR1 SGHNT, CDR2 YENEEA. The V gene end was trimmed by 5 bases and the J gene end by 5 bases; junction bases not matched to a gene: 6. This CDR3 is built from 14 residues. The CDR3 nucleotides read TGTGCCAGCAGCCGAGGGGGCCAAAACAATGAGCAGTTCTTC. It codes for CASSRGGQNNEQFF. The variable domain in full, with the rest retrieved from reference TRBV11-3 and TRBJ2-1, is EAGVVQSPRYKIIEKKQPVAFWCNPISGHNTLYWYLQNLGQGPELLIRYENEEAVDDSQLPKDRFSAERLKGVDSTLKIQPAELGDSAVYLCASSRGGQNNEQFFGPGTRLTVL.

The rearrangement links TRBV5-1 to TRBJ1-2; 9 nucleotides agree with TRBD1. This CDR3 contains 15 residues. V gave up 2 bases and J gave up 7 bases; unmatched junction bases: 9. Germline V lookup: CDR1 SGHRS, CDR2 YFSETQ. CDR3 region: CASSLNDRDRVGYTF. The CDR3, as DNA: TGCGCCAGCAGCTTAAACGACCGGGACAGGGTTGGCTACACCTTC.

Concerning this clone itself: One junction end does not reproduce the germline sequence, and a read error may be involved. The chain joins TRBV9 to TRBJ1-5, with 8 nucleotides matching TRBD1. Germline V gives CDR1 SGDLS, CDR2 YYNGEE. This CDR3 is 14 amino acids long. CDR3 in amino acids: CASSGTGRNQPQHF. For the CDR3, the DNA is TGTGCCAGCAGCGGGACAGGGCGCAACCAGCCCCAGCATTTT.

This clone was detected once. This chain joins TRBV7-9 and TRBJ2-1; 8 positions agree with TRBD1. The CDR3 sequence is 13 residues long. J gave up 15 bases and V 4 bases, and 11 bases lay outside the gene matches. Germline assignment: CDR1 SEHNR and CDR2 FQNEAQ (reference sequence). The CDR3 reads CASSYPGQGRRFF. CDR3 nucleotide sequence: TGTGCCAGCAGCTACCCTGGACAGGGAAGGCGGTTCTTC.

The chain has TRBV10-3 and TRBJ2-4, with D unresolved. Germline loops: CDR1 ENHRY, CDR2 SYGVKD. The CDR3 loop spans 13 amino acids. V was clipped by 5 bases and J by 0 bases, with 5 bases between them. CDR3 nucleotides: TGTGCCATCAGTTCTGTAGCCAAAAACATTCAGTACTTC. The encoded protein is CAISSVAKNIQYF.